Listed here are 32 T cell receptor beta chains from one sample, sequenced in a study of blood T cell repertoires in COVID-19. TCRdb's table, derived via immunoSEQ multiplex PCR, lists solely in-frame clones and lacks some. The table lists 200,000 to 300,000 clones, 65% to 90% of them singletons, with 9.1% in the top ten. Sequenced material: PBMCs or T cells enriched from blood (not recorded which). These receptors were taken from a woman aged 45-65 years with acute COVID-19.

The chain uses TRBV6-5 and TRBJ2-5; 8 bases match TRBD2. The CDR3 is made up of 14 amino acids. The V segment lost 5 bases and the J segment 1 base; nucleotides outside the gene matches: 3. Germline V gene sequence: CDR1 MNHEY, CDR2 SVGAGI. The CDR3 is CASSLAGSQETQYF. The CDR3, as DNA: TGTGCCAGCAGTCTAGCGGGTAGCCAAGAGACCCAGTACTTC.

The gene calls are TRBV10-3 and TRBJ1-5; 7 nucleotides line up with TRBD1. The CDR3 is 15 residues long. V shed 3 bases, J shed 3 bases, and the junction held 5 bases outside the gene matches. CDR1 and CDR2 from the germline V gene are ENHRY and SYGVKD. The CDR3 spells CAISESGTANQPQHF. The CDR3 DNA reads as TGTGCCATCAGTGAATCCGGGACAGCCAATCAGCCCCAGCATTTT.

The rearrangement joins TRBV7-2 to TRBJ1-1; tentative D call: TRBD1 (5 bases). V was shortened by 4 bases and J by 5 bases, with 14 bases between the two germline ends. CDR3 length: 14 residues. The V gene's germline CDR1 is SGHTA and CDR2 FQGNSA. This CDR3 is CASSSPGGRTEAFF. DNA for the CDR3: TGTGCCAGCAGCTCTCCGGGGGGAAGAACTGAAGCTTTCTTT.

V usage is TRBV3-1 (or the pseudogene TRBV3-2) and J usage is TRBJ1-2, with 8 bases fitting TRBD1. The J segment lost 6 bases and the V segment lost 3 bases, leaving 9 bases of the junction unmatched. Germline V gene lookup returns CDR1 LGHDT and CDR2 YNNKEL (reference sequence). The CDR3 is 15 amino acids. CDR3 in amino acids: CASSHSDRERDGYTF. In nucleotides, the CDR3 is TGTGCCAGCAGCCACTCGGACAGGGAGAGAGATGGCTACACCTTC.

This chain links TRBV19 with TRBJ1-1, with TRBD1 matching 9 bases. Germline V lookup: CDR1 LNHDA, CDR2 SQIVND (reference sequence). The trim removed 3 bases at V and 4 bases at J, leaving 3 bases unmatched. The CDR3 consists of 14 residues. CDR3 in DNA: TGTGCCAGTAGTATGACAGGGGGAGTCACTGAAGCTTTCTTT. It encodes CASSMTGGVTEAFF.

The gene calls are TRBV4-2 and TRBJ2-7, with unresolved D. V was shortened by 0 bases and J by 2 bases, with 11 bases between the two germline ends. The CDR3 sequence is 15 residues long. Germline V gives CDR1 LGHNA, CDR2 YNFKEQ. The CDR3: CASSQEGLDAYEQYF. CDR3 in DNA: TGTGCCAGCAGCCAAGAAGGTCTAGACGCCTACGAGCAGTACTTC.

The chain links TRBV6-2 or TRBV6-3 to TRBJ2-3; tentative D call: TRBD1 (5 bases). Germline V CDR1 and CDR2: MNHEY, SVGEGT. V was pared by 5 bases and J by 5 bases, with 11 bases between. The CDR3 covers 13 residues. CDR3 nucleotides: TGTGCCAGCAGTACATATCAGGGAGATACGCAGTATTTT. Encoded protein: CASSTYQGDTQYF.

The genes are TRBV7-2 and TRBJ2-1, with 8 bases that match TRBD1. This CDR3 spans 15 amino acids. The germline V gene has CDR1 SGHTA and CDR2 FQGNSA. V dropped 4 bases and J dropped 0; count of bases not matched to a gene: 2. The CDR3 coding sequence is TGTGCCAGCAGCTCCACAGGGGGCTCCTACAATGAGCAGTTCTTC. It specifies CASSSTGGSYNEQFF.

This clone appeared a single time. The rearrangement uses TRBV6-5 and TRBJ2-7; the match to TRBD2 covers 7 bases. V trimming: 9 bases; J trimming: 1 base; junction bases outside the gene matches: 9. CDR3 length: 14 amino acids. Germline V gene lookup returns CDR1 MNHEY and CDR2 SVGAGI. The DNA for the CDR3 is TGTGCCAGTACTAGCGTTGATCTTTCCTACGAGCAGTACTTC. Translated: CASTSVDLSYEQYF.

The chain joins TRBV18 to TRBJ1-2; TRBD1 matches at 8 bases. CDR1 and CDR2 (germline): KGHSH, LQKENI. The CDR3 consists of 17 residues. V lost 6 bases and J lost 2; bases outside the gene matches: 14. CDR3: CASSPRAGGSANYGYTF. Written as DNA, the CDR3 is TGTGCCAGCTCGCCCCGGGCAGGGGGCTCCGCAAACTATGGCTACACCTTC.

The V and J genes are TRBV13 and TRBJ2-1, with TRBD2 as a possible D gene (6 bases). The germline gives CDR1 PRHDT, CDR2 FYEKMQ (reference sequence). The CDR3 has 15 residues. The V gene lost 3 bases and the J gene lost 1 base, with 10 bases spanning the gap. The CDR3 DNA follows: TGTGCCAGCAGCTTTTACCGGGGGTCCTACAATGAGCAGTTCTTC. Translated: CASSFYRGSYNEQFF. Drawing the rest from reference TRBV13 and TRBJ2-1, the complete variable domain is AAGVIQSPRHLIKEKRETATLKCYPIPRHDTVYWYQQGPGQDPQFLISFYEKMQSDKGSIPDRFSAQQFSDYHSELNMSSLELGDSALYFCASSFYRGSYNEQFFGPGTRLTVL.

This clone showed up just once. This chain connects TRBV6-5 to TRBJ1-2, with TRBD1 as a possible D gene (5 bases). The germline CDR1 and CDR2 sequences are MNHEY and SVGAGI. The CDR3 consists of 12 residues. Trimming shortened V by 7 bases and J by 7 bases, and 13 bases separated the two germline ends. CDR3: CASNNQGTGYTF. The CDR3 bases are TGTGCCAGCAATAATCAGGGTACTGGCTACACCTTC.

This clone was detected a few times. The chain employs TRBV20-1 and TRBJ1-1; D is possibly TRBD1 (5 bases). CDR3 length equals 11 residues. V lost 3 bases, J lost 10 bases, and 12 bases lay in between. Germline V gene data show CDR1 as DFQATT and CDR2 as SNEGSKA (reference sequence). The DNA of the CDR3 is TGCAGTGCTAGCAGGGCAGGGTCAGCTTTCTTT. It is translated as CSASRAGSAFF.

The chain employs TRBV30 and TRBJ1-1, with TRBD1 matching 7 bases. CDR1 and CDR2 from the germline V gene are GTSNPN and SVGIG (reference sequence). This CDR3 is built from 13 residues. With V trimmed by 3 bases and J by 2 bases, 3 bases remained unmatched. The CDR3 here is CAWRRDSNTEAFF. CDR3 nucleotides: TGTGCCTGGAGGAGGGACAGCAACACTGAAGCTTTCTTT.

This clone was counted between two and nine times. This chain connects TRBV6-4 to TRBJ2-1; possible D gene TRBD2, 5 bases. Germline CDR1 MRHNA, CDR2 SNTAGT. V was clipped by 0 bases and J by 0 bases, with 6 bases between them. The CDR3 has 15 amino acids. The CDR3 spells CASSDSGSSYNEQFF. The DNA for the CDR3 is TGTGCCAGCAGTGACTCGGGGAGCTCCTACAATGAGCAGTTCTTC.

This clone was counted a few times. This rearrangement joins TRBV7-9 to TRBJ1-1; D is perhaps TRBD1 (5 bases). CDR3 size: 14 residues. Trimming removed 5 bases from V and 1 base from J, with 11 bases in between. In germline, CDR1 is SEHNR, CDR2 FQNEAQ (reference sequence). This CDR3 reads CASSHGGGNTEAFF. The CDR3 DNA reads as TGTGCCAGCAGCCATGGGGGAGGGAACACTGAAGCTTTCTTT.

To note about this clone: This specimen includes other DNA sequences encoding the same CDR3. The chain employs TRBV5-1 and TRBJ1-4, with D possibly matching TRBD1 (6 bases). CDR3 length: 16 amino acids. CDR1 and CDR2 from the germline V gene are SGHRS and YFSETQ. V lost 0 bases and J lost 0, with 9 bases in between. The CDR3 protein is CASSLGTAATNEKLFF. In nucleotides, the CDR3 is TGCGCCAGCAGCTTGGGGACAGCTGCAACTAATGAAAAACTGTTTTTT.

The chain has TRBV9 and TRBJ2-2; no firm D call. Trimming pared 3 bases from V and 3 bases from J, leaving 3 bases between. Germline V lookup: CDR1 SGDLS, CDR2 YYNGEE. The CDR3 is 12 residues long. CDR3 in DNA: TGTGCCAGCAGCGCGGACACCGGGGAGCTGTTTTTT. Encoded protein: CASSADTGELFF.

V and J are TRBV27 and TRBJ2-1; D might be TRBD2 (7 bases). Per the germline V gene, CDR1 is MNHEY and CDR2 is SMNVEV (reference sequence). The length of the CDR3 is 15 residues. V shed 7 bases and J shed 3 bases, with 16 bases lying between them. In DNA form, the CDR3 reads TGTGCCAGCAATCGCCCGGGGGGCTACTACAATGAGCAGTTCTTC. Protein: CASNRPGGYYNEQFF.

The chain joins TRBV15 to TRBJ1-5, with no clear D. V was clipped by 0 bases and J by 4 bases, with 16 bases between them. The CDR3 covers 17 residues. Per the germline V gene, CDR1 is LNHNV and CDR2 is YYDKDF (reference sequence). The chain's CDR3 is CATSRDYAQNGNQPQHF. The CDR3 DNA is TGTGCCACCAGCAGAGATTACGCACAAAACGGGAATCAGCCCCAGCATTTT.

V gene TRBV6-1 combines with J gene TRBJ1-2; D may be TRBD1 (6 bases). V gave up 5 bases and J gave up 0 bases, with 16 bases separating them. The germline V gene encodes CDR1 MNHNS and CDR2 SASEGT. This CDR3 is built from 16 residues. The CDR3 sequence: CASSQGGDRTNYGYTF. CDR3 DNA sequence: TGTGCCAGCAGTCAAGGGGGTGACAGAACTAACTATGGCTACACCTTC.

V gene TRBV5-1 combines with J gene TRBJ1-4, with 8 bases matching TRBD1. This CDR3 has 18 residues. Germline V gives CDR1 SGHRS, CDR2 YFSETQ. Trimming removed 2 bases from V and 3 bases from J; junction bases left unmatched: 12. CDR3 nucleotides: TGCGCCAGCAGCTTCGGCGGACAGGGTGGGGCGTCTAATGAAAAACTGTTTTTT. Its protein is CASSFGGQGGASNEKLFF.

This chain links TRBV5-4 with TRBJ2-7; 11 bases match TRBD1. The CDR3 length is 15 residues. J was trimmed by 6 bases and V by 3 bases; bases with no gene match: 8. The V gene's germline CDR1 is SGHNT and CDR2 YYREEE (reference sequence). CDR3 in amino acids: CASSSGTGGSAEQYF. CDR3 bases: TGTGCCAGCAGCTCCGGGACAGGGGGGTCCGCCGAGCAGTACTTC.

The chain carries TRBV9 and TRBJ1-2; a weak D match, TRBD1 (6 bases). The V gene's germline CDR1 is SGDLS and CDR2 YYNGEE. V was cut by 0 bases and J by 2 bases, with 17 bases left in between. This CDR3 has 17 residues. The CDR3 is CASSVEGGLVRNYGYTF. The CDR3 DNA reads TGTGCCAGCAGCGTAGAAGGGGGTTTGGTAAGAAACTATGGCTACACCTTC. Together with reference TRBV9 and TRBJ1-2, the CDR3 gives the full variable domain: DSGVTQTPKHLITATGQRVTLRCSPRSGDLSVYWYQQSLDQGLQFLIQYYNGEERAKGNILERFSAQQFPDLHSELNLSSLELGDSALYFCASSVEGGLVRNYGYTFGSGTRLTVV.

The gene calls are TRBV7-2 and TRBJ1-2; D is uncertain. The germline CDR1 and CDR2 sequences are SGHTA and FQGNSA. This CDR3 is built from 13 residues. V was pared by 4 bases and J by 1 base, with 7 bases between. The CDR3 is CASSSTVNYGYTF. The CDR3 DNA reads as TGTGCCAGCAGCTCAACAGTTAACTATGGCTACACCTTC.

The chain has TRBV9 and TRBJ2-2; unclear D gene. V was clipped by 2 bases and J by 3 bases, with 11 bases between them. This CDR3 is 15 amino acids long. CDR1 is SGDLS, CDR2 YYNGEE, per germline. Written as DNA, the CDR3 is TGTGCCAGCAGCGTTGTGGGCCCAGACACCGGGGAGCTGTTTTTT. Protein: CASSVVGPDTGELFF.

This clone has only one observation. The chain recombines TRBV6-2 or TRBV6-3 with TRBJ2-3; 7 bases map to TRBD1. V lost 4 bases and J lost 12; bases outside the gene matches: 4. CDR3 length equals 11 residues. Germline CDR1 reads MNHEY; CDR2 reads SVGEGT. The CDR3 reads CASSSQGTQYF. The CDR3 DNA follows: TGTGCCAGCAGTTCACAGGGGACACAGTATTTT.

The chain is built from TRBV5-4 and TRBJ2-1; maybe TRBD1 (6 bases). Germline-derived CDR1 and CDR2 are SGHNT and YYREEE (reference sequence). The CDR3 totals 14 residues. V lost 4 bases, J lost 10 bases, and 18 bases lay in between. CDR3 sequence reads: CASSAITGYGEQFF. In nucleotides, the CDR3 is TGTGCCAGCAGCGCGATCACAGGGTACGGCGAGCAGTTCTTC. Drawing the rest from reference TRBV5-4 and TRBJ2-1, the complete variable domain is ETGVTQSPTHLIKTRGQQVTLRCSSQSGHNTVSWYQQALGQGPQFIFQYYREEENGRGNFPPRFSGLQFPNYSSELNVNALELDDSALYLCASSAITGYGEQFFGPGTRLTVL.

The rearrangement links TRBV5-1 to TRBJ1-3, with 8 nucleotides matching TRBD1. Germline values: CDR1 SGHRS, CDR2 YFSETQ. V lost 6 bases and J lost 0; bases outside the gene matches: 5. The CDR3 sequence is 15 residues long. This CDR3 is CASTLTGGSGNTIYF. Written as DNA, the CDR3 is TGCGCCAGCACCTTAACAGGGGGCTCTGGAAACACCATATATTTT.

The rearrangement links TRBV14 to TRBJ1-2; 8 nucleotides line up with TRBD1. The CDR3 is made up of 12 amino acids. Germline CDR1 SGHDN, CDR2 FVKESK. After removal of 6 bases from V and 6 bases from J, the junction contained 3 bases not matched to a gene. CDR3: CASSPTGDGYTF. The DNA of the CDR3 is TGTGCCAGCAGTCCGACAGGGGATGGCTACACCTTC. Based on the CDR3 plus reference TRBV14 and TRBJ1-2, the full variable domain is EAGVTQFPSHSVIEKGQTVTLRCDPISGHDNLYWYRRVMGKEIKFLLHFVKESKQDESGMPNNRFLAERTGGTYSTLKVQPAELEDSGVYFCASSPTGDGYTFGSGTRLTVV.

The chain has TRBV3-1 (or the pseudogene TRBV3-2) and TRBJ1-1, with TRBD1 matching over 7 bases. V was clipped by 1 base and J by 1 base; unmatched bases: 6. CDR1 is LGHDT, CDR2 YNNKEL, per germline (reference sequence). This CDR3 has 16 amino acids. CDR3 sequence: CASSQAGQQRNTEAFF. CDR3 DNA sequence: TGTGCCAGCAGCCAAGCGGGACAGCAAAGGAACACTGAAGCTTTCTTT.

A word on this clone: This specimen includes other DNA sequences encoding the same CDR3. The chain links TRBV7-9 to TRBJ1-5; no definite D call. Trimming took off 1 base at V and 6 bases at J, with 7 bases between the two ends. This CDR3 spans 13 amino acids. The germline gives CDR1 SEHNR, CDR2 FQNEAQ (reference sequence). CDR3 residues: CASSLGGSQPQHF. The CDR3 coding sequence is TGTGCCAGCAGCTTAGGAGGGAGTCAGCCCCAGCATTTT.